A selection of T cell receptor beta chains follows, all from one sample in a study of cytomegalovirus exposure and HLA in healthy donors. TCRdb keeps only in-frame clones here, not all; method: immunoSEQ multiplex PCR. The repertoire holds more than 200,000 clones, nearly 80% seen once, with roughly 1.9% in the top ten. Specimen: PBMCs. These receptors originate from a male donor in good health and CMV-seronegative. CDR3s include the opening cysteine and the closing phenylalanine or tryptophan. Fields, in order: CDR3 length, J gene, clone size, V gene, D gene, CDR3 protein, CDR3 DNA. A D gene is named only where the DNA matches it firmly. Some rows mark clone size as missing; the rest say once, few, many or name a class of expanded clone.

len: 14
j_gene: TRBJ1-1
abundance: NA
v_gene: TRBV28
d_gene: NA
CDR3aa: CASSLLQGNAEAFF
CDR3nt: TGTGCCAGCAGTTTACTACAGGGAAACGCTGAAGCTTTCTTT

len: 19
j_gene: TRBJ1-4
abundance: NA
v_gene: TRBV14
d_gene: TRBD1
CDR3aa: CASSQAGDRRLATNEKLFF
CDR3nt: TGTGCCAGCAGCCAAGCCGGGGACAGGAGACTCGCAACTAATGAAAAACTGTTTTTT

len: 19
j_gene: TRBJ2-6
abundance: NA
v_gene: TRBV27
d_gene: TRBD2
CDR3aa: CASSSSGLAGGSGANVLTF
CDR3nt: TGTGCCAGCAGTTCCTCTGGACTAGCGGGAGGCTCTGGGGCCAACGTCCTGACTTTC

len: 13
j_gene: TRBJ2-5
abundance: NA
v_gene: TRBV7-3
d_gene: NA
CDR3aa: CASSFGGQETQYF
CDR3nt: TGTGCCAGCAGCTTTGGAGGACAAGAGACCCAGTACTTC

len: 12
j_gene: TRBJ2-1
abundance: once
v_gene: TRBV7-2
d_gene: NA
CDR3aa: CASSLARAEQFF
CDR3nt: TGTGCCAGCAGCTTAGCGAGGGCTGAGCAGTTCTTC

len: 17
j_gene: TRBJ2-3
abundance: NA
v_gene: TRBV9
d_gene: TRBD1
CDR3aa: CASSVPSGGKVTDTQYF
CDR3nt: TGTGCCAGCAGCGTCCCATCAGGGGGCAAGGTCACAGATACGCAGTATTTT

len: 16
j_gene: TRBJ1-1
abundance: NA
v_gene: TRBV7-9
d_gene: TRBD1
CDR3aa: CASSLGDRGRNTEAFF
CDR3nt: TGTGCCAGCAGCTTAGGGGACAGGGGGCGGAACACTGAAGCTTTCTTT

len: 14
j_gene: TRBJ1-5
abundance: NA
v_gene: TRBV18
d_gene: TRBD1
CDR3aa: CASSPRQGPQPQHF
CDR3nt: TGTGCCAGCTCACCAAGACAGGGGCCTCAGCCCCAGCATTTT

len: 16
j_gene: TRBJ1-3
abundance: few
v_gene: TRBV9
d_gene: NA
CDR3aa: CASSVEDWSSGNTIYF
CDR3nt: TGTGCCAGCAGCGTAGAGGACTGGAGCTCTGGAAACACCATATATTTT

len: 12
j_gene: TRBJ2-1
abundance: few
v_gene: TRBV27
d_gene: NA
CDR3aa: CASSFSPGEQFF
CDR3nt: TGTGCCAGCAGCTTTTCCCCAGGGGAGCAGTTCTTC

len: 15
j_gene: TRBJ2-3
abundance: NA
v_gene: TRBV5-1
d_gene: NA
CDR3aa: CASSPGGGGADTQYF
CDR3nt: TGCGCCAGCAGCCCGGGGGGCGGGGGCGCAGATACGCAGTATTTT

len: 14
j_gene: TRBJ1-5
abundance: NA
v_gene: TRBV15
d_gene: NA
CDR3aa: CATSRGTGNQPQHF
CDR3nt: TGTGCCACCAGCAGAGGAACAGGGAATCAGCCCCAGCATTTT

len: 16
j_gene: TRBJ2-7
abundance: NA
v_gene: TRBV7-9
d_gene: TRBD2
CDR3aa: CASSFETSGRPYEQYF
CDR3nt: TGTGCCAGCAGCTTCGAGACTAGCGGGAGGCCCTACGAGCAGTACTTC

len: 14
j_gene: TRBJ2-7
abundance: few
v_gene: TRBV19
d_gene: TRBD1
CDR3aa: CASSRTGPYYEQYF
CDR3nt: TGTGCCAGTAGTCGGACAGGGCCCTACTACGAGCAGTACTTC

len: 14
j_gene: TRBJ1-4
abundance: NA
v_gene: TRBV4-1
d_gene: NA
CDR3aa: CASSQEGQREKLFF
CDR3nt: TGCGCCAGCAGCCAAGAAGGCCAGAGGGAAAAACTGTTTTTT

len: 16
j_gene: TRBJ2-7
abundance: NA
v_gene: TRBV7-9
d_gene: TRBD1
CDR3aa: CASSLGAGGNSYEQYF
CDR3nt: TGTGCCAGCAGCTTAGGCGCAGGGGGAAATTCCTACGAGCAGTACTTC

len: 16
j_gene: TRBJ2-2
abundance: NA
v_gene: TRBV27
d_gene: NA
CDR3aa: CASSLRRLPDGGELFF
CDR3nt: TGTGCCAGCAGTTTACGGAGACTCCCAGATGGCGGGGAGCTGTTTTTT

len: 15
j_gene: TRBJ1-1
abundance: NA
v_gene: TRBV18
d_gene: NA
CDR3aa: CASSPVGGENTEAFF
CDR3nt: TGTGCCAGCTCACCAGTGGGAGGAGAGAACACTGAAGCTTTCTTT

len: 15
j_gene: TRBJ1-3
abundance: NA
v_gene: TRBV28
d_gene: TRBD1
CDR3aa: CASSKTGSSGNTIYF
CDR3nt: TGTGCCAGCAGTAAGACAGGGAGCTCTGGAAACACCATATATTTT

len: 14
j_gene: TRBJ2-2
abundance: NA
v_gene: TRBV7-8
d_gene: NA
CDR3aa: CASSLSNPTGELFF
CDR3nt: TGTGCCAGCAGCTTAAGCAACCCAACCGGGGAGCTGTTTTTT

len: 13
j_gene: TRBJ1-2
abundance: NA
v_gene: TRBV27
d_gene: NA
CDR3aa: CASSSRAMYGYTF
CDR3nt: TGTGCCAGCAGTTCCAGGGCGATGTATGGCTACACCTTC

len: 12
j_gene: TRBJ2-5
abundance: NA
v_gene: TRBV5-4
d_gene: NA
CDR3aa: CASSLEEGTQYF
CDR3nt: TGTGCCAGCAGCTTGGAGGAGGGGACCCAGTACTTC

len: 13
j_gene: TRBJ2-4
abundance: NA
v_gene: TRBV19
d_gene: TRBD1
CDR3aa: CASGLSQGNIQYF
CDR3nt: TGTGCCAGTGGCCTTTCACAGGGGAACATTCAGTACTTC

len: 15
j_gene: TRBJ1-4
abundance: NA
v_gene: TRBV5-1
d_gene: TRBD1
CDR3aa: CASSARQGAGEKLFF
CDR3nt: TGCGCCAGCAGCGCAAGACAGGGGGCGGGTGAAAAACTGTTTTTT

len: 15
j_gene: TRBJ2-3
abundance: NA
v_gene: TRBV2
d_gene: TRBD2
CDR3aa: CASRPLAGGIDTQYF
CDR3nt: TGTGCCAGCCGCCCACTAGCGGGAGGAATAGATACGCAGTATTTT

len: 16
j_gene: TRBJ1-2
abundance: NA
v_gene: TRBV9
d_gene: NA
CDR3aa: CASSVDPGQTRGGYTF
CDR3nt: TGTGCCAGCAGCGTAGACCCCGGACAGACAAGGGGTGGCTACACCTTC

len: 13
j_gene: TRBJ2-5
abundance: NA
v_gene: TRBV30
d_gene: TRBD2
CDR3aa: CAWMRGGQETQYF
CDR3nt: TGTGCCTGGATGCGGGGGGGCCAAGAGACCCAGTACTTC

len: 12
j_gene: TRBJ2-3
abundance: NA
v_gene: TRBV9
d_gene: NA
CDR3aa: CASSVVGDTQYF
CDR3nt: TGTGCCAGCAGCGTAGTCGGGGATACGCAGTATTTT

len: 15
j_gene: TRBJ2-3
abundance: NA
v_gene: TRBV7-2
d_gene: NA
CDR3aa: CASSLENGSRNTQYF
CDR3nt: TGTGCCAGCAGCTTAGAAAATGGGAGTAGAAATACGCAGTATTTT

len: 12
j_gene: TRBJ1-2
abundance: few
v_gene: TRBV6-5
d_gene: NA
CDR3aa: CASSYNWEGYTF
CDR3nt: TGTGCCAGCAGTTACAACTGGGAGGGCTACACCTTC

len: 14
j_gene: TRBJ1-1
abundance: NA
v_gene: TRBV19
d_gene: NA
CDR3aa: CASSLNAGRTEAFF
CDR3nt: TGTGCCAGTAGTCTGAATGCGGGGCGGACTGAAGCTTTCTTT

len: 17
j_gene: TRBJ2-6
abundance: NA
v_gene: TRBV5-8
d_gene: NA
CDR3aa: CASSRGQGSSGANVLTF
CDR3nt: TGTGCCAGCAGCAGGGGTCAGGGGAGCTCTGGGGCCAACGTCCTGACTTTC

len: 14
j_gene: TRBJ2-7
abundance: NA
v_gene: TRBV9
d_gene: TRBD1
CDR3aa: CASSNRQGLGEQYF
CDR3nt: TGTGCCAGCAGCAATAGACAGGGTCTGGGCGAGCAGTACTTC

len: 14
j_gene: TRBJ2-5
abundance: few
v_gene: TRBV2
d_gene: NA
CDR3aa: CASRGTEYQETQYF
CDR3nt: TGTGCCAGCAGAGGAACAGAGTACCAAGAGACCCAGTACTTC

len: 13
j_gene: TRBJ2-3
abundance: NA
v_gene: TRBV5-1
d_gene: NA
CDR3aa: CASSQGITDTQYF
CDR3nt: TGCGCCAGCAGCCAGGGTATTACAGATACGCAGTATTTT

len: 14
j_gene: TRBJ2-7
abundance: NA
v_gene: TRBV5-4
d_gene: TRBD2
CDR3aa: CASSPTSGVYEQYF
CDR3nt: TGTGCCAGCAGCCCAACTAGCGGGGTATACGAGCAGTACTTC

len: 18
j_gene: TRBJ1-4
abundance: NA
v_gene: TRBV4-1
d_gene: TRBD1
CDR3aa: CASSQGRSGQGANEKLFF
CDR3nt: TGCGCCAGCAGCCAAGGTCGGTCGGGGCAGGGGGCTAATGAAAAACTGTTTTTT

len: 13
j_gene: TRBJ1-1
abundance: NA
v_gene: TRBV29-1
d_gene: TRBD1
CDR3aa: CSDRTGGITEAFF
CDR3nt: TGCAGCGATCGCACAGGGGGCATCACTGAAGCTTTCTTT

len: 15
j_gene: TRBJ1-1
abundance: few
v_gene: TRBV7-2
d_gene: TRBD1
CDR3aa: CASSLTGQGGTEAFF
CDR3nt: TGTGCCAGCAGCTTAACGGGACAGGGAGGAACTGAAGCTTTCTTT

len: 12
j_gene: TRBJ1-1
abundance: NA
v_gene: TRBV5-1
d_gene: NA
CDR3aa: CASSLDQREAFF
CDR3nt: TGCGCCAGCAGCTTGGATCAGAGGGAAGCTTTCTTT

len: 13
j_gene: TRBJ2-2
abundance: NA
v_gene: TRBV27
d_gene: TRBD2
CDR3aa: CASWASGRRELFF
CDR3nt: TGTGCCAGCTGGGCTTCCGGGAGGCGGGAGCTGTTTTTT

len: 16
j_gene: TRBJ1-3
abundance: NA
v_gene: TRBV7-8
d_gene: TRBD1
CDR3aa: CASSHRGISSGNTIYF
CDR3nt: TGTGCCAGCAGCCACAGGGGAATTAGCTCTGGAAACACCATATATTTT

len: 15
j_gene: TRBJ2-3
abundance: NA
v_gene: TRBV6-5
d_gene: NA
CDR3aa: CASRPSGRGTDTQYF
CDR3nt: TGTGCCAGCAGGCCCTCAGGAAGAGGCACAGATACGCAGTATTTT

len: 16
j_gene: TRBJ2-3
abundance: NA
v_gene: TRBV15
d_gene: NA
CDR3aa: CATSRIKDKDEDTQYF
CDR3nt: TGTGCCACCAGCAGAATAAAAGACAAAGACGAGGATACGCAGTATTTT

len: 15
j_gene: TRBJ2-1
abundance: NA
v_gene: TRBV13
d_gene: NA
CDR3aa: CASSLGLQGGDEQFF
CDR3nt: TGTGCCAGCAGCTTAGGCCTGCAGGGCGGCGATGAGCAGTTCTTC

len: 14
j_gene: TRBJ2-7
abundance: NA
v_gene: TRBV28
d_gene: TRBD1
CDR3aa: CASSLNRGFYEQYF
CDR3nt: TGTGCCAGCAGTTTAAACAGGGGTTTCTACGAGCAGTACTTC

len: 13
j_gene: TRBJ1-5
abundance: NA
v_gene: TRBV7-2
d_gene: NA
CDR3aa: CASSLIDNQPQHF
CDR3nt: TGTGCCAGCAGCTTGATAGATAATCAGCCCCAGCATTTT

len: 15
j_gene: TRBJ1-1
abundance: NA
v_gene: TRBV10-3
d_gene: NA
CDR3aa: CAISEVQGATTEAFF
CDR3nt: TGTGCCATCAGTGAGGTACAGGGCGCCACCACTGAAGCTTTCTTT

len: 14
j_gene: TRBJ1-1
abundance: NA
v_gene: TRBV7-2
d_gene: NA
CDR3aa: CASSPGRGDTEAFF
CDR3nt: TGTGCCAGCAGCCCCGGGCGGGGGGACACTGAAGCTTTCTTT

len: 14
j_gene: TRBJ2-1
abundance: once
v_gene: TRBV18
d_gene: TRBD2
CDR3aa: CASSRTSGYNEQFF
CDR3nt: TGTGCCAGCTCCCGGACTAGCGGGTACAATGAGCAGTTCTTC